Presented here are 30 T cell receptor beta chains from one specimen sequenced in a study of OX40 agonist ivuxolimab in advanced cancers. The table came from immunoSEQ multiplex PCR; TCRdb's copy has only in-frame clones and leaves some out. The data contain approximately 53,000 clones, around 93% of them singletons. Sequences were derived from CD4+ or CD8+ T cells sorted from blood, sampled in a trial of the OX40 agonist ivuxolimab. The source of these receptors is an adult with an advanced solid tumor such as melanoma, head and neck, liver or kidney cancer.

This chain links TRBV6-1 with TRBJ1-2, with 9 bases fitting TRBD1. Unmatched junction bases numbered 11, after V lost 4 bases and J lost 2 bases. Germline V CDR1 and CDR2: MNHNS, SASEGT. The CDR3 covers 17 residues. CDR3: CASSGTGGPDINYGYTF. CDR3 nucleotides: TGTGCCAGCAGTGGAACAGGGGGCCCAGATATAAACTATGGCTACACCTTC.

V is TRBV5-8 and J is TRBJ1-4; maybe TRBD1 (5 bases). V dropped 4 bases and J dropped 0 bases, with 13 bases sitting between them. Germline V gene sequence: CDR1 SGHTS, CDR2 YDEGEE. The CDR3 is 16 residues long. CDR3 sequence: CASSPGTHATNEKLFF. CDR3 in DNA: TGTGCCAGCAGCCCGGGGACTCATGCAACTAATGAAAAACTGTTTTTT.

The CDR3 DNA reads as TGTGCCAGCAGTTACGCGGGACAGGAGGTCGACACCATATATTTT. This codes for CASSYAGQEVDTIYF. The chain couples TRBV6-5 to TRBJ1-3, with TRBD1 matching 8 bases. This CDR3 is built from 15 residues. Germline values: CDR1 MNHEY, CDR2 SVGAGI. The trim removed 2 bases at V and 8 bases at J, leaving 8 bases unmatched.

V is TRBV28 and J is TRBJ2-7, with D tentatively TRBD1 or TRBD2 (5 bases each). The CDR3 is 11 amino acids. V was clipped by 3 bases and J by 6 bases, with 6 bases between them. The germline CDR1 and CDR2 sequences are MDHEN and SYDVKM. The CDR3 nucleotides read TGTGCCAGCAGTTTTGGGGGCGAGCAGTACTTC. It yields the protein CASSFGGEQYF. The full variable domain, its missing parts supplied by reference TRBV28 and TRBJ2-7, is DVKVTQSSRYLVKRTGEKVFLECVQDMDHENMFWYRQDPGLGLRLIYFSYDVKMKEKGDIPEGYSVSREKKERFSLILESASTNQTSMYLCASSFGGEQYFGPGTRLTVT.

Turning to this clone: The sample carries other DNA sequences with the same CDR3. The chain couples TRBV27 to TRBJ2-7; 7 bases map to TRBD1. Unmatched junction bases numbered 4, after V lost 3 bases and J lost 2 bases. Germline CDR1 MNHEY, CDR2 SMNVEV (reference sequence). The CDR3 is 14 residues long. CDR3 in DNA: TGTGCCAGCAGTTTCAACCAGGGGGCCTACGAGCAGTACTTC. Translated: CASSFNQGAYEQYF.

The J gene is TRBJ2-7, the V gene TRBV30; D is perhaps TRBD1 (5 bases). This CDR3 is built from 13 residues. V lost 3 bases and J lost 4, with 13 bases in between. Germline-derived CDR1 and CDR2 are GTSNPN and SVGIG (reference sequence). Here the CDR3 DNA reads TGTGCCTGGAGCGCCCAGGGCTGGTACGAGCAGTACTTC. This translates into CAWSAQGWYEQYF.

The chain recombines TRBV5-6 with TRBJ2-5; no clear D. Germline-derived CDR1 and CDR2 are SGHDT and YYEEEE. The CDR3 has 11 amino acids. V gave up 4 bases and J gave up 3 bases, with 4 bases separating them. In DNA, the CDR3 is TGTGCCAGCAGCCTGGAAGAGACCCAGTACTTC. Its translation is CASSLEETQYF.

The chain links TRBV9 to TRBJ2-7; 13 bases map to TRBD2. CDR1 and CDR2 (germline): SGDLS, YYNGEE. V shed 4 bases and J 3 bases; nucleotides not matched to a gene: 7. CDR3 length: 16 amino acids. The CDR3 bases are TGTGCCAGCAGCCCGTCACTAGCGGGGGGGGACTACGAGCAGTACTTC. This gives the protein CASSPSLAGGDYEQYF.

The rearrangement joins TRBV12-5 to TRBJ1-2; possible D gene TRBD1, 6 bases. V dropped 6 bases and J dropped 4 bases, with 12 bases sitting between them. The CDR3 runs 13 residues. The germline V gene encodes CDR1 LGHNT and CDR2 FRNRAP. The CDR3 spells CASGPGHLYGYTF. CDR3 DNA sequence: TGTGCTAGTGGACCGGGACACCTCTATGGCTACACCTTC.

The genes are TRBV19 and TRBJ2-1, with D uncertain. CDR1 is LNHDA, CDR2 SQIVND, per germline (reference sequence). The length of the CDR3 is 13 residues. The V end was cut by 3 bases, the J end by 0 bases, with 3 bases between. The CDR3 DNA follows: TGTGCCAGTAGTATTTCCTCCTACAATGAGCAGTTCTTC. It specifies CASSISSYNEQFF.

The chain employs TRBV11-2 and TRBJ1-2, with D perhaps TRBD1 (6 bases). Germline values: CDR1 SGHAT, CDR2 FQNNGV. The CDR3 is 15 residues long. Trimming took off 7 bases at V and 3 bases at J, with 18 bases between the two ends. Here the CDR3 reads CASIVGGGPDYGYTF. Written as DNA, the CDR3 is TGTGCCAGCATCGTGGGAGGGGGGCCGGACTATGGCTACACCTTC.

Regarding this clone: A junction boundary mismatches the germline segment, possibly from a read error. The gene calls are TRBV7-9 and TRBJ2-3; no clear D gene. CDR1 is SEHNR and CDR2 is FQNEAQ in the germline V gene (reference sequence). The CDR3 loop spans 12 amino acids. CDR3 sequence: CVSSLYTDTQYF. For the CDR3, the DNA is TGTGTCAGCAGCTTATACACAGATACGCAGTATTTT.

This chain connects TRBV27 to TRBJ2-3, with 9 bases that match TRBD1. This CDR3 has 15 amino acids. V shed 4 bases, J shed 3 bases, and the junction held 5 bases outside the gene matches. Germline assignment: CDR1 MNHEY and CDR2 SMNVEV (reference sequence). This CDR3 reads CASSSLDRGTDTQYF. The CDR3 bases are TGTGCCAGCAGTTCCCTTGACAGGGGGACAGATACGCAGTATTTT.

This chain joins TRBV28 and TRBJ2-1; D is perhaps TRBD1 (5 bases). Trimming shortened V by 4 bases and J by 0 bases, and 13 bases separated the two germline ends. CDR1 is MDHEN, CDR2 SYDVKM, per germline. CDR3 length: 16 amino acids. For the CDR3, the DNA is TGTGCCAGCAGTTCTCTTTGGGGCGGCTCCTACAATGAGCAGTTCTTC. It is translated as CASSSLWGGSYNEQFF.

The chain uses TRBV18 and TRBJ2-2; D unresolved. V was trimmed by 2 bases and J by 3 bases, leaving 13 bases between them. The CDR3 runs 16 residues. Germline assignment: CDR1 KGHSH and CDR2 LQKENI. The CDR3 protein is CASSPSGRLYTGELFF. The CDR3 nucleotides read TGTGCCAGCTCACCATCAGGACGGTTATACACCGGGGAGCTGTTTTTT.

The rearrangement uses TRBV11-2 and TRBJ2-7; D is undetermined. V lost 1 base and J lost 3, with 7 bases in between. The V gene's germline CDR1 is SGHAT and CDR2 FQNNGV. CDR3 size: 13 residues. The CDR3: CASSLGSVYEQYF. The DNA of the CDR3 is TGTGCCAGCAGCTTAGGGAGCGTCTACGAGCAGTACTTC.

The gene calls are TRBV27 and TRBJ2-2; D not certain. Germline V gene sequence: CDR1 MNHEY, CDR2 SMNVEV (reference sequence). Trimming removed 2 bases from V and 3 bases from J, with 7 bases in between. The CDR3 spans 14 residues. The CDR3 loop is CASSLVLYTGELFF. The CDR3 bases are TGTGCCAGCAGTTTAGTTCTGTACACCGGGGAGCTGTTTTTT.

In this sample, this clone turned up once. The rearrangement joins TRBV28 to TRBJ2-1; 7 positions match TRBD2. The CDR3 contains 17 residues. The V and J ends lost 0 bases and 3 bases, in that order; junction bases with no gene match: 8. Germline V gene data show CDR1 as MDHEN and CDR2 as SYDVKM. The DNA of the CDR3 is TGTGCCAGCAGTTTATGGGGAGGGACGGTGGACTACAATGAGCAGTTCTTC. Its translation: CASSLWGGTVDYNEQFF.

V is TRBV7-8 and J is TRBJ2-7, with D tentatively TRBD2 (6 bases). This CDR3 is 18 amino acids long. CDR1 and CDR2 (germline): SGHVS, FQNEAQ. Trimming pared 0 bases from V and 2 bases from J, leaving 20 bases between. The DNA for the CDR3 is TGTGCCAGCAGCTTAGCGCTTATTGGGGCGGGAAACACCTACGAGCAGTACTTC. Residues: CASSLALIGAGNTYEQYF.

This clone came up once. The chain is built from TRBV28 and TRBJ2-1, with D unresolved. V lost 8 bases to trimming and J lost 5 bases, with 7 bases between them. The germline V gene has CDR1 MDHEN and CDR2 SYDVKM. The CDR3 consists of 11 residues. The CDR3 region has the DNA TGTGCCAGCTCGCCAAACAATGAGCAGTTCTTC. This gives the protein CASSPNNEQFF.

The chain has TRBV6-5 and TRBJ1-5; D is ambiguous. Between the trimmed V and J ends, which lost 3 bases and 8 bases, there was a span of 11 bases. CDR3 length: 13 amino acids. Germline CDR1 MNHEY, CDR2 SVGAGI. The CDR3 DNA reads as TGTGCCAGCAGTTATGGGGTCTCGGAGCCCCAGCATTTT. Protein: CASSYGVSEPQHF.

The V gene is TRBV6-5, the J gene TRBJ1-2; D is perhaps TRBD1 (5 bases). In germline, CDR1 is MNHEY, CDR2 SVGAGI. This CDR3 has 11 amino acids. V shed 7 bases and J shed 4 bases, with 7 bases lying between them. CDR3 DNA: TGTGCCAGCATAGGGGTCTATGGCTACACCTTC. Its translation: CASIGVYGYTF.

This chain joins TRBV14 and TRBJ1-2, with no clear D. With 0 bases removed from V and 4 bases from J, the gap between germline ends came to 9 bases. CDR1 and CDR2 from the germline V gene are SGHDN and FVKESK. CDR3 size: 14 residues. The CDR3 reads CASSQDALAYGYTF. The CDR3, as DNA: TGTGCCAGCAGCCAAGATGCCTTGGCCTATGGCTACACCTTC.

This chain joins TRBV10-3 and TRBJ2-3, with 13 bases identical to TRBD2. After removal of 3 bases from V and 13 bases from J, the junction contained 7 bases not matched to a gene. This CDR3 has 14 residues. CDR1 and CDR2 from the germline V gene are ENHRY and SYGVKD. In nucleotides, the CDR3 is TGTGCCATCAGTGATCGACTAGCGGGAGGATGGGAGTATTTT. This encodes CAISDRLAGGWEYF.

A remark on this clone: Germline and junction disagree at one end, which may indicate a read error. This chain links TRBV7-7 with TRBJ2-3; tentative D call: TRBD2 (5 bases). CDR1 and CDR2 from the germline V gene are SSHAT and FNYEAQ (reference sequence). The CDR3 consists of 17 residues. The CDR3 is CASSLGPEGMSTDTQYF. The CDR3 region has the DNA TGTGCTAGCAGCTTAGGTCCAGAGGGCATGAGCACAGATACGCAGTATTTT.

The rearrangement links TRBV7-2 to TRBJ1-1, with TRBD1 matching over 7 bases. The CDR3 is made up of 13 amino acids. V shed 8 bases, J shed 3 bases, and the junction held 6 bases outside the gene matches. The germline V gene encodes CDR1 SGHTA and CDR2 FQGNSA. The CDR3 sequence: CASVQGLYTEAFF. The DNA of the CDR3 is TGTGCCAGCGTACAGGGGTTGTACACTGAAGCTTTCTTT.

The chain joins TRBV5-6 to TRBJ1-3; D gene ambiguous. Trimming removed 1 base at V and 2 bases at J, with 4 bases between. The germline gives CDR1 SGHDT, CDR2 YYEEEE. There are 13 residues in the CDR3. The CDR3 is CASSLSPGNTIYF. The CDR3 DNA reads TGTGCCAGCAGCTTGTCCCCTGGAAACACCATATATTTT.

This rearrangement joins TRBV27 to TRBJ2-1; 12 bases are shared with TRBD2. Germline lookup yields CDR1 MNHEY and CDR2 SMNVEV (reference sequence). After removal of 8 bases from V and 9 bases from J, the junction contained 8 bases not matched to a gene. There are 14 residues in the CDR3. CDR3 protein: CASGTRTSGIEQFF. The CDR3 DNA reads TGTGCCAGCGGTACCCGGACTAGCGGGATTGAGCAGTTCTTC.

The chain has TRBV19 and TRBJ2-7; no firm D call. Looked up from germline, CDR1 is LNHDA and CDR2 is SQIVND (reference sequence). With 6 bases removed from V and 5 bases from J, the gap between germline ends came to 8 bases. CDR3 length: 11 amino acids. The CDR3 sequence: CASRVDDEQYF. CDR3 coding DNA: TGTGCCAGTAGGGTGGACGACGAGCAGTACTTC.

J is TRBJ2-7 and V is TRBV7-9, with D hard to call. The germline V gene has CDR1 SEHNR and CDR2 FQNEAQ (reference sequence). The CDR3 consists of 15 residues. The V end lost 5 bases, the J end lost 1 base, and 15 bases lay between the germline ends. The CDR3 bases are TGTGCCAGCAGCCCCTTACTGGACGGGTCCTACGAGCAGTACTTC. Residues: CASSPLLDGSYEQYF. Full variable domain (rest looked up from reference TRBV7-9 and TRBJ2-7): DTGVSQNPRHKITKRGQNVTFRCDPISEHNRLYWYRQTLGQGPEFLTYFQNEAQLEKSRLLSDRFSAERPKGSFSTLEIQRTEQGDSAMYLCASSPLLDGSYEQYFGPGTRLTVT.